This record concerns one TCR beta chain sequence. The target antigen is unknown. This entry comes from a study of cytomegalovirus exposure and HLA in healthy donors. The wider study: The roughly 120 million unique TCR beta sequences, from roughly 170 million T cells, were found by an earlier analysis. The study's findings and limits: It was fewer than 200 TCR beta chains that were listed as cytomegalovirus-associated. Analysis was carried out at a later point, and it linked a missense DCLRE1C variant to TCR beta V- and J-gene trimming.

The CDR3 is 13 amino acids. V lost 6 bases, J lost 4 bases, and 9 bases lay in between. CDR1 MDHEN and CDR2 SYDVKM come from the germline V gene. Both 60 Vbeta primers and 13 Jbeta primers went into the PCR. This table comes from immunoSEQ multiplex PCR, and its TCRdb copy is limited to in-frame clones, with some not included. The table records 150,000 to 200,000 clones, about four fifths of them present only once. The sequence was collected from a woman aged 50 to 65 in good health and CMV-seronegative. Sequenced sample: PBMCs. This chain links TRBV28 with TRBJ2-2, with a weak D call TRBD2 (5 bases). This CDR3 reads CASSPRGTGELFF. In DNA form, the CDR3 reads TGTGCCAGCAGCCCCCGGGGCACCGGGGAGCTGTTTTTT.